Listed below are T cell receptor beta chains from one sample, sequenced in a study of blood T cell repertoires in COVID-19. Some clones are missing from TCRdb's copy, which holds only in-frame ones; the method was immunoSEQ multiplex PCR. The profile covers about 260,000 clones, with 75% to 90% appearing a single time and roughly 2.3% taken by the ten largest. The sequenced material came from PBMCs or T cells enriched from blood (not recorded which). These receptors were obtained from a woman aged 18-29 years who had recovered from COVID-19. Each CDR3 is given with its conserved first and last residue. Fields, in order: V gene, clone size, D gene, J gene, CDR3 protein, CDR3 DNA. The D gene is left open where the match is weak. Expanded clones get a size class; other rows say once, few or many, or leave the size out.

V: TRBV29-1; size: .; D: .; J: TRBJ1-1; CDR3: CSVRRGVLNTEAFF; DNA: TGCAGCGTTCGAAGGGGCGTGTTGAACACTGAAGCTTTCTTT
V: TRBV3-1/TRBV3-2; size: .; D: TRBD1; J: TRBJ2-5; CDR3: CASSQLTGWDETQYF; DNA: TGTGCCAGCAGCCAACTGACAGGGTGGGATGAGACCCAGTACTTC
V: TRBV6-5; size: .; D: TRBD1; J: TRBJ2-7; CDR3: CASSSSGTGSEQYF; DNA: TGTGCCAGCAGTTCCTCGGGGACAGGGAGCGAGCAGTACTTC
V: TRBV19; size: .; D: .; J: TRBJ1-5; CDR3: CASNEVTGNQPQHF; DNA: TGTGCCAGTAACGAGGTTACTGGCAATCAGCCCCAGCATTTT
V: TRBV7-9; size: .; D: .; J: TRBJ2-3; CDR3: CASSLKGVSTDTQYF; DNA: TGTGCCAGCAGCTTAAAAGGGGTCAGCACAGATACGCAGTATTTT
V: TRBV3-1/TRBV3-2; size: .; D: .; J: TRBJ2-3; CDR3: CASSQAAGTDTQYF; DNA: TGTGCCAGCAGCCAAGCTGCGGGTACAGATACGCAGTATTTT
V: TRBV5-1; size: .; D: TRBD1; J: TRBJ2-5; CDR3: CASGGQGGETQYF; DNA: TGCGCCAGCGGGGGACAGGGGGGAGAGACCCAGTACTTC
V: TRBV7-9; size: .; D: .; J: TRBJ2-2; CDR3: CASSLIRAAGELFF; DNA: TGTGCCAGCAGCTTAATCAGGGCAGCCGGGGAGCTGTTTTTT
V: TRBV28; size: once; D: TRBD2; J: TRBJ2-1; CDR3: CASSLWAGGTYNEQFF; DNA: TGTGCCAGCAGTTTATGGGCGGGGGGGACCTACAATGAGCAGTTCTTC
V: TRBV10-3; size: .; D: .; J: TRBJ1-5; CDR3: CAISESREPQHF; DNA: TGTGCCATCAGTGAGTCGAGGGAGCCCCAGCATTTT
V: TRBV5-1; size: few; D: .; J: TRBJ1-1; CDR3: CASSLDRMNTEAFF; DNA: TGCGCCAGCAGCTTGGACAGAATGAACACTGAAGCTTTCTTT
V: TRBV7-2; size: .; D: TRBD2; J: TRBJ2-7; CDR3: CASSLALRGAFGEQYF; DNA: TGTGCCAGCAGCTTAGCGCTGCGGGGGGCCTTCGGCGAGCAGTACTTC
V: TRBV6-5; size: .; D: TRBD1; J: TRBJ1-1; CDR3: CASTPSGTGFTEAFF; DNA: TGTGCCAGCACCCCATCCGGGACAGGGTTCACTGAAGCTTTCTTT
V: TRBV2; size: .; D: TRBD1; J: TRBJ2-5; CDR3: CASTGTGVDATQYF; DNA: TGTGCCAGCACCGGGACAGGGGTTGACGCGACCCAGTACTTC
V: TRBV7-9; size: .; D: .; J: TRBJ1-2; CDR3: CAGGNYGYTF; DNA: TGTGCCGGGGGGAACTATGGCTACACCTTC
V: TRBV30; size: .; D: TRBD1; J: TRBJ1-2; CDR3: CAWSVRTGPGYGYTF; DNA: TGTGCCTGGAGTGTCAGGACAGGGCCGGGCTATGGCTACACCTTC
V: TRBV7-8; size: .; D: TRBD1; J: TRBJ2-7; CDR3: CASSPNRGPYEQYF; DNA: TGTGCCAGCAGCCCCAACAGGGGCCCCTACGAGCAGTACTTC
V: TRBV29-1; size: .; D: TRBD1; J: TRBJ2-2; CDR3: CSVRGTGTVGELFF; DNA: TGCAGCGTTCGCGGGACAGGTACCGTCGGGGAGCTGTTTTTT
V: TRBV25-1; size: .; D: TRBD1; J: TRBJ2-1; CDR3: CASGQGIFEQFF; DNA: TGTGCCAGCGGACAGGGGATCTTTGAGCAGTTCTTC
V: TRBV6-2/TRBV6-3; size: few; D: TRBD1; J: TRBJ1-2; CDR3: CASSWQGARGYTF; DNA: TGTGCCAGCAGCTGGCAGGGGGCGCGTGGCTACACCTTC
V: TRBV5-1; size: .; D: .; J: TRBJ1-1; CDR3: CASSFRENTEAFF; DNA: TGCGCCAGCAGCTTCCGAGAGAACACTGAAGCTTTCTTT
V: TRBV18; size: .; D: TRBD1; J: TRBJ1-2; CDR3: CASRTGSNYGYTF; DNA: TGTGCCAGTAGGACAGGATCCAACTATGGCTACACCTTC
V: TRBV3-1/TRBV3-2; size: .; D: .; J: TRBJ1-5; CDR3: CASSQGRRSGQPQHF; DNA: TGTGCCAGCAGCCAAGGCAGGAGGAGCGGTCAGCCCCAGCATTTT
V: TRBV2; size: once; D: .; J: TRBJ1-5; CDR3: CASSERAGRQPQHF; DNA: TGTGCCAGCAGTGAGAGGGCAGGGAGGCAGCCCCAGCATTTT
V: TRBV28; size: .; D: .; J: TRBJ2-1; CDR3: CASRFLGQGIDEQFF; DNA: TGTGCCAGCAGATTCCTTGGGCAGGGCATCGATGAGCAGTTCTTC
V: TRBV27; size: .; D: .; J: TRBJ1-2; CDR3: CASRGSGGYGYTF; DNA: TGTGCCAGCAGGGGCTCCGGAGGCTATGGCTACACCTTC
V: TRBV28; size: .; D: .; J: TRBJ1-1; CDR3: CASTGNTEAFF; DNA: TGTGCCAGCACCGGGAACACTGAAGCTTTCTTT
V: TRBV7-6; size: .; D: TRBD1; J: TRBJ1-2; CDR3: CASSSGPGQGRGYTF; DNA: TGTGCCAGCAGCTCCGGTCCGGGACAGGGTCGCGGCTACACCTTC
V: TRBV18; size: .; D: .; J: TRBJ1-1; CDR3: CASSPWGEMNTEAFF; DNA: TGTGCCAGCTCACCGTGGGGCGAAATGAACACTGAAGCTTTCTTT
V: TRBV3-1/TRBV3-2; size: .; D: TRBD1; J: TRBJ1-2; CDR3: CASSHMTGTNYGYTF; DNA: TGTGCCAGCAGCCATATGACAGGGACTAACTATGGCTACACCTTC
V: TRBV29-1; size: once; D: .; J: TRBJ1-1; CDR3: CSVRGGSTEAFF; DNA: TGCAGCGTTCGGGGGGGGAGCACTGAAGCTTTCTTT
V: TRBV5-4; size: .; D: TRBD1; J: TRBJ1-4; CDR3: CASSRTGGRSEKLFF; DNA: TGTGCCAGCAGCAGGACAGGGGGCAGATCTGAAAAACTGTTTTTT
V: TRBV4-1; size: .; D: .; J: TRBJ2-7; CDR3: CASSQPRGEQYF; DNA: TGCGCCAGCAGCCAGCCACGAGGAGAGCAGTACTTC
V: TRBV11-2; size: .; D: .; J: TRBJ1-2; CDR3: CASSPTINYGYTF; DNA: TGTGCCAGCAGCCCGACAATTAACTATGGCTACACCTTC
V: TRBV5-1; size: .; D: .; J: TRBJ2-1; CDR3: CASSVDNEQFF; DNA: TGCGCCAGCAGCGTAGACAATGAGCAGTTCTTC
V: TRBV7-9; size: few; D: TRBD1; J: TRBJ2-2; CDR3: CASSFAAGTVNTGELFF; DNA: TGTGCCAGCAGCTTCGCGGCCGGGACAGTGAACACCGGGGAGCTGTTTTTT
V: TRBV5-4; size: .; D: .; J: TRBJ2-7; CDR3: CASAYQGSYEQYF; DNA: TGTGCCAGCGCTTATCAGGGTTCCTACGAGCAGTACTTC
V: TRBV7-9; size: .; D: TRBD2; J: TRBJ2-1; CDR3: CASRTTSGGVNEQFF; DNA: TGTGCCAGCAGGACGACTAGCGGGGGAGTCAATGAGCAGTTCTTC
V: TRBV4-1; size: .; D: .; J: TRBJ1-2; CDR3: CASSHLDSSDGYTF; DNA: TGCGCCAGCAGCCACTTGGACAGTTCCGATGGCTACACCTTC
V: TRBV25-1; size: .; D: .; J: TRBJ1-2; CDR3: CASSESRAGYTF; DNA: TGTGCCAGCAGTGAATCGCGGGCTGGCTACACCTTC
V: TRBV4-1; size: .; D: TRBD1; J: TRBJ1-6; CDR3: CASSHKPGQDNSPLHF; DNA: TGCGCCAGCAGCCATAAACCGGGACAGGATAATTCACCCCTCCACTTT
V: TRBV7-9; size: .; D: TRBD1; J: TRBJ1-3; CDR3: CASSTGDRGYGNTIYF; DNA: TGTGCCAGCAGCACTGGGGACAGGGGGTATGGAAACACCATATATTTT
V: TRBV2; size: .; D: .; J: TRBJ1-6; CDR3: CASITRLNSPLHF; DNA: TGTGCCAGCATCACCAGACTGAATTCACCCCTCCACTTT
V: TRBV27; size: .; D: .; J: TRBJ2-7; CDR3: CASKTGQGPYYEQYF; DNA: TGTGCCAGCAAGACTGGGCAGGGGCCCTACTACGAGCAGTACTTC
V: TRBV6-5; size: .; D: TRBD2; J: TRBJ2-5; CDR3: CASSYFGRVGEETQYF; DNA: TGTGCCAGCAGTTACTTTGGGAGGGTCGGGGAAGAGACCCAGTACTTC
V: TRBV5-4; size: .; D: .; J: TRBJ1-2; CDR3: CASSLDTTDGYTF; DNA: TGTGCCAGCAGCTTGGACACTACGGATGGCTACACCTTC
V: TRBV5-1; size: .; D: .; J: TRBJ1-1; CDR3: CASSFGVEAFF; DNA: TGCGCCAGCAGCTTCGGAGTTGAAGCTTTCTTT
V: TRBV10-2; size: .; D: TRBD1; J: TRBJ1-5; CDR3: CASRMDRVGNQPQHF; DNA: TGCGCCAGCAGGATGGACAGGGTCGGCAATCAGCCCCAGCATTTT
V: TRBV28; size: few; D: .; J: TRBJ1-2; CDR3: CASSLEQHGYTF; DNA: TGTGCCAGCAGTTTGGAGCAGCATGGCTACACCTTC
V: TRBV3-1/TRBV3-2; size: .; D: .; J: TRBJ1-2; CDR3: CASSQGSGIGYTF; DNA: TGTGCCAGCAGCCAAGGGTCAGGGATAGGCTACACCTTC
V: TRBV12-3/TRBV12-4; size: .; D: TRBD1; J: TRBJ2-3; CDR3: CASSWTGDTQYF; DNA: TGTGCCAGCAGTTGGACAGGGGATACGCAGTATTTT
V: TRBV7-6; size: few; D: TRBD2; J: TRBJ2-3; CDR3: CASSPPSGEQYF; DNA: TGTGCCAGCAGCCCCCCTAGCGGGGAGCAGTATTTT
V: TRBV27; size: once; D: TRBD2; J: TRBJ2-1; CDR3: CASSLGGGPYNEQFF; DNA: TGTGCCAGCAGTCTCGGGGGGGGGCCTTACAATGAGCAGTTCTTC